The T cell receptor beta chain under discussion was sequenced for a study of regulatory T cells in long-lasting Graves disease. Stated time point: newly diagnosed GD, antithyroid drugs for less than 3 months. Preparation of the TCR library used RNA extracted from PBMCs. This clonotype was detected ten times or more. Investigators prepared the TCR beta libraries by applying iRepertoire HTBI primers and Arm-PCR of CDR3 regions. TCRdb ran MiXCR on the multiplex PCR reads and lists one entry per CDR3 protein. Of about 560,000 distinct CDR3 sequences listed, roughly 16% were seen once; the top ten hold 12%. The V gene's germline CDR1 is DFQATT and CDR2 SNEGSKA (reference sequence). Trimming cost V 3 bases and J 2 bases; bases outside gene matches: 7. This CDR3 spans 15 amino acids. This same sample was also taken into another study, of T cells in Graves' hyperthyroidism and ophthalmopathy.

The TCR originated in a young man with Graves disease. The chain employs TRBV20-1 and TRBJ2-5; 9 positions match TRBD1. The material was peripheral blood mononuclear cells (PBMCs), obtained at new diagnosis, from a patient treated with antithyroid drugs. The CDR3 DNA sequence: TGCAGTGCTAGTAGTGGGGGACAGGGTCAAGAGACCCAGTACTTC. Protein: CSASSGGQGQETQYF.